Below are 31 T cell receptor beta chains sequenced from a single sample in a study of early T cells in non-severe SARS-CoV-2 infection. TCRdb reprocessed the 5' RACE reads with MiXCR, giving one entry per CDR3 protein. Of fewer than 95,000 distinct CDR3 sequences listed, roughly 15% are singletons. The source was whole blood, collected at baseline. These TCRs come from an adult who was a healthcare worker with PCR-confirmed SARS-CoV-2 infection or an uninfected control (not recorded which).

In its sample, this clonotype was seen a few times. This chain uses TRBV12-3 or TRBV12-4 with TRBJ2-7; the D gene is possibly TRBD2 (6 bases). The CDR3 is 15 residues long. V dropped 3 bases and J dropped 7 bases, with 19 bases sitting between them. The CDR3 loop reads CASSFSGTELWEQYF. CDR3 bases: TGTGCCAGCAGTTTTTCCGGGACTGAACTATGGGAGCAGTACTTC.

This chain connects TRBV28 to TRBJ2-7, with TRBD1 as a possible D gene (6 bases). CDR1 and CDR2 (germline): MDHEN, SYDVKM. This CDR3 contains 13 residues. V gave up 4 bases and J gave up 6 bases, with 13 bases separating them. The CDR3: CASSSLQGFEQYF. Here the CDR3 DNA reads TGTGCCAGCAGTTCTCTTCAGGGGTTCGAGCAGTACTTC.

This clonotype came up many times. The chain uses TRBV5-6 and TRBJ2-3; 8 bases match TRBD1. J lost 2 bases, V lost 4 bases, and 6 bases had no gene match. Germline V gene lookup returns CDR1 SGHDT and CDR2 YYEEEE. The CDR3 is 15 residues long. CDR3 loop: CASSETGDPTDTQYF. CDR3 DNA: TGTGCCAGCAGCGAGACAGGGGATCCCACAGATACGCAGTATTTT. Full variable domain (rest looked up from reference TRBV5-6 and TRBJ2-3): DAGVTQSPTHLIKTRGQQVTLRCSPKSGHDTVSWYQQALGQGPQFIFQYYEEEERQRGNFPDRFSGHQFPNYSSELNVNALLLGDSALYLCASSETGDPTDTQYFGPGTRLTVL.

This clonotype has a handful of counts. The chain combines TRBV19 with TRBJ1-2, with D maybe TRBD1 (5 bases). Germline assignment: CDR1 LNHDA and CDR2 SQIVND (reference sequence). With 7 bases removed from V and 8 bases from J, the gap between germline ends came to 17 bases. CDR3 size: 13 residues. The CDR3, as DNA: TGTGCCAGTATTCGGCGGGGCACTGAGGGCTACACCTTC. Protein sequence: CASIRRGTEGYTF.

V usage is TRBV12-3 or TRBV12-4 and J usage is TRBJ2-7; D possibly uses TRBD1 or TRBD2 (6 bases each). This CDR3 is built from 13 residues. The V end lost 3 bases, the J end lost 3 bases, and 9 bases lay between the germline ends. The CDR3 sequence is CASSFGGGYEQYF. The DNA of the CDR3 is TGTGCCAGCAGTTTTGGAGGGGGCTACGAGCAGTACTTC.

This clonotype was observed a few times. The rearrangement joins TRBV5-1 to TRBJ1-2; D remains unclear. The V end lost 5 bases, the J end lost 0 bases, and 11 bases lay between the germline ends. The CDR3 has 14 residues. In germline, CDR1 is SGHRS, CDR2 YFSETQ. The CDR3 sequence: CASSLTTANYGYTF. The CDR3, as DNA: TGCGCCAGCAGTTTGACGACGGCTAACTATGGCTACACCTTC.

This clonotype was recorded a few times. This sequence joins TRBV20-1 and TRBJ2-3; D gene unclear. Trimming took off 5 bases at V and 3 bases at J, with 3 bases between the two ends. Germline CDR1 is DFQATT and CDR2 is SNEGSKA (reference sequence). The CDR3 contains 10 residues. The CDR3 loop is CSALTDTQYF. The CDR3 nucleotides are TGCAGTGCTCTGACAGATACGCAGTATTTT.

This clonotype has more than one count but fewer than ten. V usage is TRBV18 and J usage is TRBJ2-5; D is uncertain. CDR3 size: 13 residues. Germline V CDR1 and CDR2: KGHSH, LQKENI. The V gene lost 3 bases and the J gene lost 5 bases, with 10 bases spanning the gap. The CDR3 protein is CASSPRLRETQYF. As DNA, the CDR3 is TGTGCCAGCTCACCCCGGCTCCGGGAGACCCAGTACTTC.

The CDR3 sequence: CASVEGANNEQFF. The CDR3 nucleotides are TGTGCCAGCGTCGAGGGGGCGAACAATGAGCAGTTCTTC. This rearrangement joins TRBV28 to TRBJ2-1; 7 bases align to TRBD1. CDR3 length equals 13 residues. The germline gives CDR1 MDHEN, CDR2 SYDVKM. V shed 8 bases, J shed 5 bases, and the junction held 6 bases outside the gene matches. Full variable domain (outside the CDR3, taken from reference TRBV28 and TRBJ2-1): DVKVTQSSRYLVKRTGEKVFLECVQDMDHENMFWYRQDPGLGLRLIYFSYDVKMKEKGDIPEGYSVSREKKERFSLILESASTNQTSMYLCASVEGANNEQFFGPGTRLTVL.

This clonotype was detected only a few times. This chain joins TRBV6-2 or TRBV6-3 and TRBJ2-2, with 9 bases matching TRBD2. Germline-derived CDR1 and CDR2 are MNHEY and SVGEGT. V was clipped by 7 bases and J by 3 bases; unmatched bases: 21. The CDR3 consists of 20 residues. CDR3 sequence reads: CASTLARRLAARRDTGELFF. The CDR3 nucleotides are TGTGCCAGCACCCTCGCCCGGAGACTAGCGGCCAGACGGGACACCGGGGAGCTGTTTTTT.

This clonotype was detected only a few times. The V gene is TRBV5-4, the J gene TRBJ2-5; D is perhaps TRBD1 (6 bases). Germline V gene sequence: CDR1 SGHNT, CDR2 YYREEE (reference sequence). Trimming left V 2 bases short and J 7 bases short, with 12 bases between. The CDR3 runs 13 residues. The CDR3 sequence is CASSLAGAGTQYF. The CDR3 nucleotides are TGTGCCAGCAGCTTAGCAGGGGCGGGGACCCAGTACTTC.

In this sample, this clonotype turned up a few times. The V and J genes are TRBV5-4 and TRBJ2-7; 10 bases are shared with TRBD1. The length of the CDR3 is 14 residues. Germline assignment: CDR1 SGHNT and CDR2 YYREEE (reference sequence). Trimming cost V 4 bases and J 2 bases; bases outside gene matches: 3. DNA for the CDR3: TGTGCCAGCAGCCACGGACAGGGGGCCTACGAGCAGTACTTC. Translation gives CASSHGQGAYEQYF.

CDR3 nucleotide sequence: TGTGCCAGCAGAATGGGCCGAGGTCGCCCTAACACTGAAGCTTTCTTT. It encodes CASRMGRGRPNTEAFF. The chain carries TRBV6-6 and TRBJ1-1; D is unclear. The CDR3 contains 16 residues. Between the trimmed V and J ends, which lost 6 bases and 2 bases, there was a span of 19 bases. The germline CDR1 and CDR2 sequences are MNHNY and SVGAGI (reference sequence).

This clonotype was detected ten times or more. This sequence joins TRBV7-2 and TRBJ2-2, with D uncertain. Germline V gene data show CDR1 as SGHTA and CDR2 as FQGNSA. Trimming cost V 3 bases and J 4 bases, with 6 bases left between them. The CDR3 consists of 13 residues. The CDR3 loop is CASSLSVTGELFF. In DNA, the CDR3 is TGTGCCAGCAGCTTGTCTGTCACCGGGGAGCTGTTTTTT.

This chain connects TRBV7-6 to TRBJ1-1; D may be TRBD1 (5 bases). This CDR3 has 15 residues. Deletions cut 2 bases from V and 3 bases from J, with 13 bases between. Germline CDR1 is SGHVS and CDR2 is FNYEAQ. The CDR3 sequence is CASSLPMGRDTEAFF. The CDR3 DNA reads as TGTGCCAGCAGCTTACCGATGGGGCGGGACACTGAAGCTTTCTTT. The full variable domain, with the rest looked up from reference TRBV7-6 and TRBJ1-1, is GAGVSQSPRYKVTKRGQDVALRCDPISGHVSLYWYRQALGQGPEFLTYFNYEAQQDKSGLPNDRFSAERPEGSISTLTIQRTEQRDSAMYRCASSLPMGRDTEAFFGQGTRLTVV.

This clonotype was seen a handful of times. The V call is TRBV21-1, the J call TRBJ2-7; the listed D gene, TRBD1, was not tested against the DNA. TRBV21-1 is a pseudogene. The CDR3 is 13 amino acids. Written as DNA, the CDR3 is TGTGCCACAGGACAGGGGACTTCCTACGAGCAGTACTTC. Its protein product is CATGQGTSYEQYF.

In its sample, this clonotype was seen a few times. Here the CDR3 DNA reads TGCGCCAGCAGCTGGACCCTCACAGATACGCAGTATTTT. It specifies CASSWTLTDTQYF. The chain couples TRBV5-1 to TRBJ2-3; D is uncertain. The CDR3 extends over 13 amino acids. CDR1 is SGHRS, CDR2 YFSETQ, per germline. Trimming took 3 bases from V and 2 from J, leaving 7 bases between them.

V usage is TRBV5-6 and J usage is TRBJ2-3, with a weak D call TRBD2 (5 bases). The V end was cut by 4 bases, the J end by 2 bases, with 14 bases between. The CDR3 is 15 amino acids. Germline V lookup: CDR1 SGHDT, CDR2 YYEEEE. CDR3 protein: CASSPEGGDTDTQYF. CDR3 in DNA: TGTGCCAGCAGCCCCGAGGGCGGAGACACAGATACGCAGTATTTT.

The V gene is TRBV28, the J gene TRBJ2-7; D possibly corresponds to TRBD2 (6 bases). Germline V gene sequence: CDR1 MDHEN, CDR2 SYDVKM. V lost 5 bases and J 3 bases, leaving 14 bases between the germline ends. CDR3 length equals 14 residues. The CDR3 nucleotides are TGTGCCAGCAGTCCCGGGACTCGAAACTACGAGCAGTACTTC. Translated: CASSPGTRNYEQYF.

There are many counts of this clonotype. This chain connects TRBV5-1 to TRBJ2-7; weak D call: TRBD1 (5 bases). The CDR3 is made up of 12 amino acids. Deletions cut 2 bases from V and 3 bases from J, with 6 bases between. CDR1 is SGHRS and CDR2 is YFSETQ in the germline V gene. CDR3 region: CASSFQGYEQYF. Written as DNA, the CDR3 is TGCGCCAGCAGCTTTCAGGGCTACGAGCAGTACTTC.

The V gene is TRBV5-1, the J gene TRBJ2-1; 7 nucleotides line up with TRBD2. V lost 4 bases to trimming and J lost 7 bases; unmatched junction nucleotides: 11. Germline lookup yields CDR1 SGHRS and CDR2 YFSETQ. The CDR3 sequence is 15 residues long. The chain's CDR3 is CASSPTAGAGNEQFF. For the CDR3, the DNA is TGCGCCAGCAGCCCAACGGCGGGAGCGGGGAATGAGCAGTTCTTC.

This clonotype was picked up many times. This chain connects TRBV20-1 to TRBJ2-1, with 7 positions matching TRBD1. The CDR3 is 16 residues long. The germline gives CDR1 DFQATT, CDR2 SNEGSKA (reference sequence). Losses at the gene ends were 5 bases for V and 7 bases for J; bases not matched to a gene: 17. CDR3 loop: CSADRESLSGLNEQFF. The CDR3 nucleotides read TGCAGTGCTGACAGGGAGAGTTTGAGTGGGTTAAATGAGCAGTTCTTC.

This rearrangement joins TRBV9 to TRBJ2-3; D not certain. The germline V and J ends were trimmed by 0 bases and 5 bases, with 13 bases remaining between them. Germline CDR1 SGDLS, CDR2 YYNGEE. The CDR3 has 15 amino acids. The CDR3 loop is CASSVGPRIGDTQYF. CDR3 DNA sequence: TGTGCCAGCAGCGTAGGCCCCCGGATAGGAGATACGCAGTATTTT.

CDR3 nucleotide sequence: TGTGCCAGCAGTTTCGGGCGGGAAGAGACCCAGTACTTC. Its protein product is CASSFGREETQYF. This chain links TRBV28 with TRBJ2-5; D may be TRBD2 (5 bases). Trimming cost V 3 bases and J 3 bases, with 8 bases left between them. Germline V gene sequence: CDR1 MDHEN, CDR2 SYDVKM. The CDR3 has 13 residues.

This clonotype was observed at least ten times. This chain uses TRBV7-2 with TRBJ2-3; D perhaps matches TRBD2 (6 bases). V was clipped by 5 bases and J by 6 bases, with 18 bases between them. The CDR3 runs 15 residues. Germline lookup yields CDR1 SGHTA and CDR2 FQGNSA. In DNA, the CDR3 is TGTGCCAGCAGCCCCTCTGGGGGTGGGGGGGATACGCAGTATTTT. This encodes CASSPSGGGGDTQYF.

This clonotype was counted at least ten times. The CDR3 region has the DNA TGTGCCAGCAGTTTGGGGTATAATTCACCCCTCCACTTT. Protein product: CASSLGYNSPLHF. The V and J genes are TRBV6-5 and TRBJ1-6; D gene unclear. The CDR3 is 13 amino acids. CDR1 MNHEY and CDR2 SVGAGI come from the germline V gene. Trimming took off 4 bases at V and 4 bases at J, with 5 bases between the two ends.

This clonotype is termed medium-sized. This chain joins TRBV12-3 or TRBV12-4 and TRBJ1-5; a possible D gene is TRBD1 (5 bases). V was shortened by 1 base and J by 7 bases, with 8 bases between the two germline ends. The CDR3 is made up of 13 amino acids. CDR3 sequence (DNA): TGTGCCAGCAGTTTAGGAGGGGAACAGCCCCAGCATTTT. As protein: CASSLGGEQPQHF.

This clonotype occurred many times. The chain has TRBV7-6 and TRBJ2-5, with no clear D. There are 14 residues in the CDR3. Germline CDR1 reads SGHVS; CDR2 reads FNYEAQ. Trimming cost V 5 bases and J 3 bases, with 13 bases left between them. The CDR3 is CASSPRGWEETQYF. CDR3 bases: TGTGCCAGCAGCCCCCGTGGTTGGGAAGAGACCCAGTACTTC.

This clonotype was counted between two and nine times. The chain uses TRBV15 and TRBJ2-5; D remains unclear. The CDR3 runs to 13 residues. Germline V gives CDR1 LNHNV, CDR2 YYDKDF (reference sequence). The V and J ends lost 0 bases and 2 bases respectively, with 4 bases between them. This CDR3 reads CATSRDLQETQYF. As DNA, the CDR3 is TGTGCCACCAGCAGAGATCTACAAGAGACCCAGTACTTC.

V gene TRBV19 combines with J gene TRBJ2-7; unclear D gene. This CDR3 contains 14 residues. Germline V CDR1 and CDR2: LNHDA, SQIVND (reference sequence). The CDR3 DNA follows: TGTGTCACCTCTACACTTCAGGAGACGTACGAGCAGTACTTC. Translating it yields CVTSTLQETYEQYF.

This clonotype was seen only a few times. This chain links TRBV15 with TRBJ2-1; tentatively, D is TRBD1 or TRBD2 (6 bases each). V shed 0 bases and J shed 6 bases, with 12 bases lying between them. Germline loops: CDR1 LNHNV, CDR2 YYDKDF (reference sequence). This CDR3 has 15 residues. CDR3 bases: TGTGCCACCAGCAGAGAGGGGGGCCCTGGCAATGAGCAGTTCTTC. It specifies CATSREGGPGNEQFF.